The clone carrying this TCR beta chain appeared once. Its matching antigen is unknown. This entry is derived from a study of OX40 agonist ivuxolimab in advanced cancers. Study-wide results and caveats: On average, a greater number of expanded clones characterised CD8+ T cells relative to CD4+. Dosing at 0.1 to 3.0 mg/kg was accompanied by clonal expansion of CD4+ and CD8+ blood T cells by week 6.

Assay used: immunoSEQ multiplex PCR; TCRdb lists only in-frame clones, some missing. The sample consists of under 45,000 clones, less than 90% of them appearing once. This clonotype originated in an adult with an advanced solid tumor such as melanoma, head and neck, liver or kidney cancer. Here the sequenced sample was CD4+ or CD8+ T cells sorted from blood, taken in a trial of the OX40 agonist ivuxolimab.

The CDR3 region has the DNA TGTGCCAGCAGCTTTCAGACAGGGCAAACCGGGGAGCTGTTTTTT. It yields the protein CASSFQTGQTGELFF. The chain couples TRBV5-6 to TRBJ2-2; TRBD1 aligns across 7 bases. Germline loops: CDR1 SGHDT, CDR2 YYEEEE. The CDR3 loop spans 15 amino acids. Losses at the gene ends were 2 bases for V and 5 bases for J; bases not matched to a gene: 6. The full variable domain, completed using reference TRBV5-6 and TRBJ2-2, is DAGVTQSPTHLIKTRGQQVTLRCSPKSGHDTVSWYQQALGQGPQFIFQYYEEEERQRGNFPDRFSGHQFPNYSSELNVNALLLGDSALYLCASSFQTGQTGELFFGEGSRLTVL.